Listed here are 6 T cell receptor beta chains from one sample, sequenced in a study of T-cell reconstitution after alpha-beta-depleted transplantation in children. For TCRbeta, the library was prepared with unique molecular identifiers. TCRdb recomputed calls from the PCR reads with MiXCR, one row per CDR3 protein. The sample gives fewer than 350,000 distinct CDR3 sequences, over 9.5% of which show up once; approximately 7.6% is in the top ten. The source material was PBMCs, sampled before TCRalphabeta/CD19-depleted stem cell transplant. The source is a boy under two years old with acute myeloid leukemia, due to receive a stem cell transplant.

Ten or more counts support this clonotype. The rearrangement joins TRBV11-2 to TRBJ2-7; D uncertain. Germline CDR1 reads SGHAT; CDR2 reads FQNNGV. V lost 0 bases and J lost 3, with 21 bases in between. CDR3 length: 18 residues. Here the CDR3 reads CASSLDQKGNSRYYEQYF. The DNA of the CDR3 is TGTGCCAGCAGCTTAGATCAAAAAGGGAACTCCAGGTACTACGAGCAGTACTTC.

This clonotype was seen ten or more times. The genes are TRBV5-5 and TRBJ1-5; D not resolved. Looked up from germline, CDR1 is SGHKS and CDR2 is YYEKEE (reference sequence). This CDR3 contains 14 residues. The V gene lost 4 bases and the J gene lost 0 bases, with 8 bases spanning the gap. The CDR3 coding sequence is TGTGCCAGCAGCCCGGCCCTTAGCAATCAGCCCCAGCATTTT. Its translation is CASSPALSNQPQHF.

This clonotype was seen repeatedly, ten times or more. The chain uses TRBV10-3 and TRBJ2-3; 9 bases are shared with TRBD1. J gave up 2 bases and V 8 bases, and 17 bases lay outside the gene matches. CDR3 length equals 18 residues. CDR1 is ENHRY and CDR2 is SYGVKD in the germline V gene. CDR3 amino acids: CAIVQGAFYVGTTDTQYF. DNA of the CDR3: TGTGCCATCGTACAGGGGGCATTTTACGTGGGAACCACAGATACGCAGTATTTT.

The chain combines TRBV7-2 with TRBJ2-1, with D uncertain. Trimming took 6 bases from V and 9 from J, leaving 12 bases between them. The CDR3 totals 12 residues. Germline V gives CDR1 SGHTA, CDR2 FQGNSA. CDR3 amino acids: CASSPKTLEQFF. The CDR3 DNA is TGTGCCAGCAGTCCGAAGACTCTTGAGCAGTTCTTC.

This clonotype was observed at least ten times. V gene TRBV4-3 combines with J gene TRBJ1-2, with 10 bases that match TRBD1. CDR3 length equals 16 residues. The V gene end was trimmed by 0 bases and the J gene end by 6 bases; junction bases not matched to a gene: 7. Germline CDR1 reads LGHNA; CDR2 reads YSLEER. CDR3 DNA sequence: TGCGCCAGCAGCCAAGATTTCGGGACAGGGGCTGATGGCTACACCTTC. Translation gives CASSQDFGTGADGYTF.

As for this clonotype: Possible read error: a much larger clone is one base away. This chain connects TRBV12-3 or TRBV12-4 to TRBJ2-5; 11 bases match TRBD2. This CDR3 has 16 residues. DNA for the CDR3: TGTGCCAACAGTCCGTTAGCGGGAGGGCCGCGGGAGACCCAGTACTTC. This translates into CANSPLAGGPRETQYF.